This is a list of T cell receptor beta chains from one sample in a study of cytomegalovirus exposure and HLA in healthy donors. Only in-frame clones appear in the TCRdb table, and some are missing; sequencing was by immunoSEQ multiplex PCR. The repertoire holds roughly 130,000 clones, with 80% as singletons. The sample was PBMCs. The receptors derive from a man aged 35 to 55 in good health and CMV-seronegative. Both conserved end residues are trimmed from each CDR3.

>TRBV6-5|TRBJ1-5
ASSRGTTSNQPQH
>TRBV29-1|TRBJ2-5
STWILAGWEAQY
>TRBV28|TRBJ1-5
ASSSAQGARGNQPQH
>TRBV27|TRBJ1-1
ASSLDRDTEAF
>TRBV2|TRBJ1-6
ANSDRENSPLH
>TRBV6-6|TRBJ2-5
ARRAGTGGETQY
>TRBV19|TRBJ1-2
ASSRVQGDGYT
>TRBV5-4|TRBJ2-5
ASSKTDGETQY
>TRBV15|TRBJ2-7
ATSRDLYEQY
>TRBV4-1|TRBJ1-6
ASSQDGAGRNSPLH
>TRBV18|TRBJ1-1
ASSPNSLNTEAF
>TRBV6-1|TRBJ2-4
ASSAAGTGGINIQY
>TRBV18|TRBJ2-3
ASSILGYSTDTQY
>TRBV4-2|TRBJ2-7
ASSQDSPGTSGRYYEQY
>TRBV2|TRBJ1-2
ASSESGWSGYT